Here is one T cell receptor beta chain with its context. This entry belongs to a study of blood T cell repertoires in COVID-19. The CDR3 loop spans 14 amino acids. In germline, CDR1 is SGHDN, CDR2 FVKESK. The ends were cut back, 1 base at V and 2 bases at J, with 9 bases in the middle. In the original analysis: Reference gene primers were amplified, and this amplification served to estimate nucleated cell counts. Profiled with immunoSEQ multiplex PCR; TCRdb holds only in-frame clones, not every one. V, J and clone size reflect that table, while D and trimming were determined from the DNA. The repertoire holds around 180,000 clones, with approximately 86% as singletons.

The sequenced material came from peripheral blood. This sequence joins TRBV14 and TRBJ2-7; D gene unclear. The receptor's source is a woman in her 30s with active or convalescent COVID-19. The CDR3: CASSQAPQAYEQYF. CDR3 in DNA: TGTGCCAGCAGCCAAGCCCCTCAGGCCTACGAGCAGTACTTC.